What follows describes a single T cell receptor (beta chain). Its antigen remains unidentified. Germline V gene lookup returns CDR1 SGHKS and CDR2 YYEKEE (reference sequence). The CDR3 totals 16 residues. Unmatched junction bases numbered 7, after V lost 4 bases and J lost 4 bases. The record originates from a study of Ad26.COV2.S vaccination and SARS-CoV-2 variants. Libraries were prepared by immunoSEQ multiplex PCR; TCRdb keeps only in-frame clonotypes and omits some of them. This sample carries about 460,000 clones, roughly nine tenths of them seen once, and the ten largest clones take about 1.5%. Study-level results: Total T cell responses were possibly underestimated by TCR breadth and depth analyses. With respect to non-spike TCR breadth, vaccine and placebo recipients were similar. Among vaccine recipients, spike-specific TCR breadth exceeded that of placebo recipients.

Documented treatment: roughly 18 received Ad26.COV2.S at low or high dose, single or two shots; a few received placebo; per-sample allocation not given. Sampling took place 63 days after the first vaccine or placebo injection. It was an adult aged 18-55 years in Boston who was the donor. The genes are TRBV5-5 and TRBJ2-3; the match to TRBD2 covers 12 bases. Source: peripheral blood, taken in a trial of Ad26.COV2.S vaccine versus placebo. This receptor was identified in a person aged 18-60 years who received the Ad26.COV2.S COVID-19 vaccine or a placebo. The CDR3 is CASSNTSGRWPDTQYF. As DNA, the CDR3 is TGTGCCAGCAGCAACACTAGCGGGAGGTGGCCAGATACGCAGTATTTT. Combining the CDR3 with reference TRBV5-5 and TRBJ2-3 gives the whole variable domain DAGVTQSPTHLIKTRGQQVTLRCSPISGHKSVSWYQQVLGQGPQFIFQYYEKEERGRGNFPDRFSARQFPNYSSELNVNALLLGDSALYLCASSNTSGRWPDTQYFGPGTRLTVL.